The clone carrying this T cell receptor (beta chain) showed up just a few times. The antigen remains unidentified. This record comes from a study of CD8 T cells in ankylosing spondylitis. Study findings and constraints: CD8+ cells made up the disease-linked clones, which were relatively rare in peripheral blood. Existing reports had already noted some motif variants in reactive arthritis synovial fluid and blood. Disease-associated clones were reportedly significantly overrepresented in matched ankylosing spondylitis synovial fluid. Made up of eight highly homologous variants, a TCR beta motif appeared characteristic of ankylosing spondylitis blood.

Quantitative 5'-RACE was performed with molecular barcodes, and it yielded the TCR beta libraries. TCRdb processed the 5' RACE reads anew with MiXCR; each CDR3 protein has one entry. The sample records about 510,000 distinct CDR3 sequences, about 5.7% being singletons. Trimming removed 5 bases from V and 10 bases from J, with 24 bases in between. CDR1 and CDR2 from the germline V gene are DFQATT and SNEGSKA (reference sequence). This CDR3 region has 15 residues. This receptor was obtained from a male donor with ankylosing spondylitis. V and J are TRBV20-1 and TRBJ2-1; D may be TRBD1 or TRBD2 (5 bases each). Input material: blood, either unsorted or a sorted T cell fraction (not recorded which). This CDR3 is CSALPGTDRVNEQFF. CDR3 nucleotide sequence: TGCAGTGCTCTTCCCGGGACCGACCGAGTTAACGAGCAGTTCTTC.